The present TCR beta chain was sequenced within a study of cytomegalovirus exposure and HLA in healthy donors. Study results and caveats: There were some public TCRs occurring in many donors, but most TCR sequences were rare. In the 130 or so validation repertoires, a later analysis found that first-cohort TCR clusters tended to co-occur. The study labeled 164 TCR beta chains cytomegalovirus-associated.

The approximately 120-subject validation cohort, separate from the roughly 670-subject first cohort, included the donors. This CDR3 comprises 13 residues. Germline-derived CDR1 and CDR2 are SGHRS and YFSETQ. V was clipped by 4 bases and J by 3 bases; unmatched bases: 4. TCRdb keeps only in-frame clones here, not all; method: immunoSEQ multiplex PCR. Here the sample spans 150,000 to 180,000 clones, 65% to 90% being singletons. To note about this clone: The antigen is unknown.

This TCR was recovered from a man younger than 30 in good health and CMV-seropositive. V is TRBV5-1 and J is TRBJ2-7, with 7 bases aligning to TRBD1. The sample comprised PBMCs. This CDR3 is CASSHGDSYEQYF. CDR3 coding DNA: TGCGCCAGCAGCCACGGGGACAGCTACGAGCAGTACTTC.